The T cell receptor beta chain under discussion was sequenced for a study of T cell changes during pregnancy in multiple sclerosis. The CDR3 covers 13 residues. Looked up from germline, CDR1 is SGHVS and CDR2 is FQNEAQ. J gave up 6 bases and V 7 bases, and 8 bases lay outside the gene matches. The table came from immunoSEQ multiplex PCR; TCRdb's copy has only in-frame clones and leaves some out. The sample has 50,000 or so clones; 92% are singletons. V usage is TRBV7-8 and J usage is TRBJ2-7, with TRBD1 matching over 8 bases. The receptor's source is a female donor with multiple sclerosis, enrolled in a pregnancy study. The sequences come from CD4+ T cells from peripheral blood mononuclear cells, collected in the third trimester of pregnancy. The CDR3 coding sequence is TGTGCCAGCACAGACGGACAGGGACTCGAGCAGTACTTC. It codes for CASTDGQGLEQYF. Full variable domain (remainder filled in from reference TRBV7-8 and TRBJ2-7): GAGVSQSPRYKVAKRGQDVALRCDPISGHVSLFWYQQALGQGPEFLTYFQNEAQLDKSGLPSDRFFAERPEGSVSTLKIQRTQQEDSAVYLCASTDGQGLEQYFGPGTRLTVT.